These T cell receptor beta chains were read from a single sample in a study of T cell repertoires in cytomegalovirus infection. Their antigens are not known. TCRdb reprocessed the reads with MiXCR, giving one entry per CDR3 protein. This sample has about 140,000 distinct CDR3 sequences, with 30% to 40% found just once. Sequences were derived from CD8+ T cells from cultured PBMCs, sampled from culture after CMV antigen stimulation. All receptors derive from a human donor in good health (CMV status not recorded). Some clones in this sample may be carry-over from other donors' samples. Both conserved end residues are part of each CDR3. Each record gives: CDR3 protein, V gene.

cdr3_aa: CASSSFGESTEAFF
v_call: TRBV7-6

cdr3_aa: CASSQEHPAMDTGELFF
v_call: TRBV4-1

cdr3_aa: CASSGPGWKTQYF
v_call: TRBV5-4

cdr3_aa: CASSPRQRQGLSTDTQYF
v_call: TRBV23-1

cdr3_aa: CASSLTNDRSYEQYF
v_call: TRBV5-8

cdr3_aa: CASSAGRGGSYNEQFF
v_call: TRBV6-2/TRBV6-3

cdr3_aa: CASRETGLEQYF
v_call: TRBV2

cdr3_aa: CSARSGTGENIQYF
v_call: TRBV20-1

cdr3_aa: CASSMGFDNYGYTF
v_call: TRBV5-4

cdr3_aa: CASSLTTNTDTQYF
v_call: TRBV11-3

cdr3_aa: CASSHNPGQVIEAFF
v_call: TRBV7-8

cdr3_aa: CASSTSGQAISEQYF
v_call: TRBV27

cdr3_aa: CASSVDLPGAGELFF
v_call: TRBV9

cdr3_aa: CASNYSVVPGQSSYNEQFF
v_call: TRBV6-5

cdr3_aa: CASSLNGQPQHF
v_call: TRBV7-2

cdr3_aa: CASSSGAGFGELFF
v_call: TRBV27

cdr3_aa: CASKGRLTGELFF
v_call: TRBV6-5

cdr3_aa: CASSLYYSTDTQYF
v_call: TRBV7-8

cdr3_aa: CATSRDSRKETQYF
v_call: TRBV15

cdr3_aa: CASSLDDTEAFF
v_call: TRBV7-8

cdr3_aa: CASSPLAIANTGELFF
v_call: TRBV9

cdr3_aa: CASSLGAVFGTQYF
v_call: TRBV7-8

cdr3_aa: CATPGTGDAYNEQFF
v_call: TRBV7-8

cdr3_aa: CSARVGQGISAGELFF
v_call: TRBV20-1

cdr3_aa: CASSLGQPVGAFF
v_call: TRBV7-8

cdr3_aa: CATSAMGTPLHF
v_call: TRBV24-1

cdr3_aa: CASSLVLGQGDNSPLHF
v_call: TRBV7-2

cdr3_aa: CASVGNPGTATSGNTIYF
v_call: TRBV19

cdr3_aa: CASSQVRGEQYF
v_call: TRBV4-1

cdr3_aa: CASTDLFPGGISDTQYF
v_call: TRBV2

cdr3_aa: CASSSTSGGTPSYEQYF
v_call: TRBV5-6

cdr3_aa: CASSFGGPNTGELFF
v_call: TRBV7-8